The rows below give T cell receptor beta chains drawn from one sample of a study of T cell repertoires in cytomegalovirus infection. Antigens for these TCRs are unknown. TCRdb reanalysed the reads using MiXCR and keeps one entry per CDR3 protein. The sample yields nearly 70,000 distinct CDR3 sequences, 22% seen once. Sequenced material: PBMCs, sequenced either directly or after in vitro stimulation (not recorded which). Every receptor here comes from a human donor in good health (CMV status not recorded). Some clones in this sample may be carry-over from other donors' samples. CDR3s include the opening cysteine and the closing phenylalanine or tryptophan. Fields, in order: clone size, J gene, V gene, CDR3 length, D gene, CDR3 protein, CDR3 DNA. A D gene is named only where the DNA matches it firmly. Size is stated for part of the rows, as once, few or many counts, or as a class when the clone is expanded.

>few|TRBJ2-3|TRBV7-8|16|TRBD2
CASSPGAGGSTDTQYF
TGTGCCAGCAGCCCCGGGGCGGGGGGTAGCACAGATACGCAGTATTTT
>.|TRBJ2-1|TRBV29-1|12|.
CSVVRRGGEQFF
TGCAGCGTTGTTCGGAGGGGGGGTGAGCAGTTCTTC
>few|TRBJ1-2|TRBV20-1|13|.
CSASPGSLYGYTF
TGCAGTGCTAGTCCGGGAAGCCTATATGGCTACACCTTC
>few|TRBJ2-1|TRBV12-3/TRBV12-4|17|TRBD2
CASSSGLAGTSYNEQFF
TGTGCCAGCAGTTCGGGACTAGCGGGAACATCCTACAATGAGCAGTTCTTC
>few|TRBJ2-1|TRBV5-1|14|TRBD2
CASSFGLAGVEQFF
TGCGCCAGCAGCTTTGGACTAGCGGGAGTGGAGCAGTTCTTC
>many|TRBJ2-4|TRBV7-2|14|TRBD2
CASSTTSGRDIQYF
TGTGCCAGCAGCACCACTAGCGGGAGGGACATTCAGTACTTC
>many|TRBJ2-7|TRBV7-2|15|.
CASSLHASVAYEQYF
TGTGCCAGCAGCTTACATGCTAGCGTGGCCTACGAGCAGTACTTC
>.|TRBJ2-3|TRBV7-9|14|.
CASPGPISTDTQYF
TGTGCCAGCCCAGGGCCTATTAGCACAGATACGCAGTATTTT
>many|TRBJ2-1|TRBV7-2|15|TRBD2
CASSSAGGGRNEQFF
TGTGCCAGCAGTTCCGCGGGAGGGGGTAGGAATGAGCAGTTCTTC
>.|TRBJ2-3|TRBV10-3|15|.
CAIKDKTRGADTQYF
TGTGCCATCAAGGATAAAACCCGGGGCGCAGATACGCAGTATTTT
>.|TRBJ1-5|TRBV3-1|15|TRBD1
CASSQDRGSNQPQHF
TGTGCCAGCAGCCAAGACAGGGGGAGCAATCAGCCCCAGCATTTT
>.|TRBJ2-1|TRBV12-3/TRBV12-4|17|TRBD2
CASSSAGTSGRENEQFF
TGTGCCAGCAGTTCTGCCGGGACTAGCGGGAGAGAAAATGAGCAGTTCTTC
>once|TRBJ1-1|TRBV18|13|.
CASSQGMNTEAFF
TGTGCCAGCTCACAGGGAATGAACACTGAAGCTTTCTTT
>few|TRBJ2-5|TRBV29-1|14|TRBD1
CSVVGAGGGETQYF
TGCAGCGTTGTGGGGGCAGGGGGCGGGGAGACCCAGTACTTC
>many|TRBJ1-5|TRBV7-2|14|.
CASSLAGPDQPQHF
TGTGCCAGCAGCTTAGCAGGTCCGGATCAGCCCCAGCATTTT
>.|TRBJ2-1|TRBV12-5|12|.
CASGSRGNEQFF
TGTGCTAGTGGCTCTCGGGGGAATGAGCAGTTCTTC
>once|TRBJ2-1|TRBV9|16|TRBD2
CASSLTSVSSYNEQFF
TGTGCCAGCAGTTTAACTAGCGTTAGCTCCTACAATGAGCAGTTCTTC
>few|TRBJ2-5|TRBV7-7|15|TRBD2
CASSYREGFRETQYF
TGTGCTAGCAGCTACCGGGAGGGCTTTCGAGAGACCCAGTACTTC
>many|TRBJ2-4|TRBV7-2|14|.
CASSFGPGQNIQYF
TGTGCCAGCAGCTTTGGCCCGGGCCAAAACATTCAGTACTTC
>few|TRBJ1-1|TRBV27|12|.
CASSTGNTEAFF
TGTGCCAGCTCTACAGGGAACACTGAAGCTTTCTTT
>.|TRBJ2-7|TRBV2|14|.
CASSEDGRFHEQYF
TGTGCCAGCAGTGAAGACGGCAGGTTCCACGAGCAGTACTTC
>once|TRBJ1-6|TRBV15|14|.
CATSRAGMESPLHF
TGTGCCACCAGCAGAGCCGGGATGGAATCACCCCTCCACTTT
>many|TRBJ1-4|TRBV7-2|15|TRBD1
CASSLVGQVGEKLFF
TGTGCCAGCAGCTTAGTGGGACAGGTTGGAGAAAAACTGTTTTTT
>many|TRBJ2-7|TRBV7-4|16|.
CASSSTPGPGTYEQYF
TGTGCCAGCAGCTCGACACCGGGTCCCGGGACCTACGAGCAGTACTTC
>.|TRBJ2-1|TRBV6-2/TRBV6-3|13|TRBD1
CASNRGTANEQFF
TGTGCCAGCAACAGGGGGACTGCTAATGAGCAGTTCTTC
>few|TRBJ2-7|TRBV15|18|TRBD1
CATSGAIMGQGSSYEQYF
TGTGCCACCAGCGGAGCCATAATGGGACAGGGGTCATCCTACGAGCAGTACTTC
>few|TRBJ2-3|TRBV6-5|14|TRBD2
CASSYGAGGPTQYF
TGTGCCAGCAGTTACGGAGCGGGAGGGCCTACGCAGTATTTT
>few|TRBJ2-1|TRBV7-9|15|TRBD1
CASSSGTGSYNEQFF
TGTGCCAGCAGCTCCGGGACAGGGTCATACAATGAGCAGTTCTTC
>.|TRBJ1-1|TRBV9|14|.
CASSGGVRDTEAFF
TGTGCCAGCAGCGGAGGGGTGAGGGACACTGAAGCTTTCTTT
>.|TRBJ2-2|TRBV6-2/TRBV6-3|19|.
CASRPPGGLAVANTGELFF
TGTGCCAGCAGACCCCCCGGCGGGCTAGCCGTAGCGAACACCGGGGAGCTGTTTTTT
>many|TRBJ2-2|TRBV7-2|15|.
CASSLLASPTGELFF
TGTGCCAGCAGCTTGCTAGCGAGCCCCACCGGGGAGCTGTTTTTT
>few|TRBJ2-1|TRBV11-2|17|TRBD2
CASSRGTLAGAYNEQFF
TGTGCCAGCAGCCGAGGTACTTTGGCGGGAGCCTACAATGAGCAGTTCTTC
>.|TRBJ2-5|TRBV28|15|.
CASSRAGTGRETQYF
TGTGCCAGCAGTAGGGCTGGCACCGGGAGAGAGACCCAGTACTTC
>few|TRBJ2-2|TRBV2|16|TRBD2
CASRAGGPLNTGELFF
TGTGCCAGCAGGGCGGGGGGGCCCCTGAACACCGGGGAGCTGTTTTTT
>.|TRBJ2-5|TRBV19|13|.
CASTGGRQETQYF
TGTGCCAGTACAGGGGGGCGCCAAGAGACCCAGTACTTC
>.|TRBJ1-1|TRBV12-3/TRBV12-4|12|.
CASGGGETEAFF
TGTGCCAGCGGCGGGGGCGAGACTGAAGCTTTCTTT
>.|TRBJ2-7|TRBV7-9|17|.
CASSPTGVDGATGEQYF
TGTGCCAGCAGCCCGACGGGAGTTGATGGCGCGACGGGGGAGCAGTACTTC
>few|TRBJ2-6|TRBV24-1|13|.
CATSGAGANVLTF
TGTGCCACCAGTGGGGCTGGGGCCAACGTCCTGACTTTC